This T cell receptor beta chain derives from a study of graft-versus-host responses after intestinal transplantation. Measured with immunoSEQ multiplex PCR; TCRdb has only the in-frame clones, and not every one. In the table there are about 5,600 clones, about 75% of which are singletons. V lost 4 bases to trimming and J lost 6 bases; unmatched junction nucleotides: 7. The CDR3 sequence is 14 residues long. The germline V gene encodes CDR1 KGHSH and CDR2 LQKENI. Graft specimens yielded both intraepithelial and lamina propria lymphocytes. This TCR was sampled from a human patient who received an intestinal transplant, so some T cells may come from the graft donor. The chain couples TRBV18 to TRBJ1-2, with 8 bases that match TRBD1. This specimen consisted of ileum tissue, obtained about 240 days after intestinal transplant. Written as DNA, the CDR3 is TGTGCCAGCTCACTACAGGACAGGGCAGATGGCTACACCTTC. It translates to CASSLQDRADGYTF. Full variable domain (rest looked up from reference TRBV18 and TRBJ1-2): NAGVMQNPRHLVRRRGQEARLRCSPMKGHSHVYWYRQLPEEGLKFMVYLQKENIIDESGMPKERFSAEFPKEGPSILRIQQVVRGDSAAYFCASSLQDRADGYTFGSGTRLTVV.